This TCR beta chain was found in a study of cytomegalovirus exposure and HLA in healthy donors. Study as a whole: From donors who were HLA-typed, an early data release held 81 million or so unique TCRs.

On this clone itself: Its antigen is unknown.

V shed 5 bases and J shed 4 bases, with 8 bases lying between them. The V gene's germline CDR1 is SGHAT and CDR2 FQNNGV. CDR3 size: 12 residues. The study ran its PCR with 60 Vbeta and 13 Jbeta primers. Sequencing was performed with immunoSEQ multiplex PCR; in TCRdb, only in-frame clones are kept and a portion is missing. Of roughly 120,000 clones in the sample, over 60% were seen once. Broader study findings: In vitro experiments confirmed that three CMV-associated chains were specific for CMV antigens. Presence/absence analysis assumed near-uniform sequencing depth across donors.

The chain uses TRBV11-2 and TRBJ1-2; D perhaps matches TRBD1 (5 bases). Sequencing used PBMCs. This TCR was recovered from a man aged 45 to 65 in good health and CMV-seronegative. In DNA, the CDR3 is TGTGCCAGCAGCCCGGGGGGCTATGGCTACACCTTC. The encoded protein is CASSPGGYGYTF. The full variable domain, with the rest looked up from reference TRBV11-2 and TRBJ1-2, is EAGVAQSPRYKIIEKRQSVAFWCNPISGHATLYWYQQILGQGPKLLIQFQNNGVVDDSQLPKDRFSAERLKGVDSTLKIQPAKLEDSAVYLCASSPGGYGYTFGSGTRLTVV.